Below, 18 T cell receptor beta chains from the same sample are listed, as sequenced in a study of blood T cell repertoires in COVID-19. The table came from immunoSEQ multiplex PCR; TCRdb's copy has only in-frame clones and leaves some out. Of 230,000 or so clones in the sample, 88% were seen once. Sample: PBMCs or T cells enriched from blood (not recorded which). These receptor sequences come from a woman in her thirties who had recovered from COVID-19.

The chain uses TRBV5-6 and TRBJ1-3; D might be TRBD1 (6 bases). Germline values: CDR1 SGHDT, CDR2 YYEEEE. This CDR3 spans 14 amino acids. V was shortened by 3 bases and J by 0 bases, with 7 bases between the two germline ends. In DNA, the CDR3 is TGTGCCAGCAGCTGGACAGACTCTGGAAACACCATATATTTT. Translated: CASSWTDSGNTIYF.

The rearrangement links TRBV7-3 to TRBJ2-7, with D maybe TRBD1 (6 bases). V lost 0 bases and J lost 3, with 9 bases in between. Germline V gene data show CDR1 as SGHTA and CDR2 as FQGTGA. The CDR3 has 14 amino acids. CDR3 DNA sequence: TGTGCCAGCAGCTTAACTGGGGGCGACTACGAGCAGTACTTC. It encodes CASSLTGGDYEQYF.

The chain uses TRBV4-1 and TRBJ1-4; no clear D gene. Germline V gives CDR1 MGHRA, CDR2 YSYEKL. The V end was cut by 4 bases, the J end by 0 bases, with 12 bases between. The CDR3 runs 16 residues. The CDR3 region is CASSRGPIATNEKLFF. The CDR3 bases are TGCGCCAGCAGCCGAGGCCCGATTGCAACTAATGAAAAACTGTTTTTT.

A few counts support this clone. The chain combines TRBV7-2 with TRBJ2-1; TRBD1 might be the D (5 bases). The CDR3 contains 14 residues. V was shortened by 1 base and J by 7 bases, with 11 bases between the two germline ends. CDR1 and CDR2 (germline): SGHTA, FQGNSA. The CDR3: CASSLGQGLNEQFF. The CDR3 nucleotides read TGTGCCAGCAGCTTAGGCCAGGGTTTAAATGAGCAGTTCTTC.

The gene calls are TRBV18 and TRBJ2-3, with 9 bases fitting TRBD2. The CDR3 extends over 16 amino acids. V was clipped by 6 bases and J by 2 bases; unmatched bases: 9. From germline, CDR1 is KGHSH and CDR2 LQKENI. The CDR3: CASSLTSGLSTDTQYF. CDR3 nucleotides: TGTGCCAGCTCCCTGACTAGCGGACTATCCACAGATACGCAGTATTTT.

The chain is built from TRBV6-2 or TRBV6-3 and TRBJ2-7; 8 nucleotides align to TRBD2. V was pared by 5 bases and J by 4 bases, with 4 bases of the junction left unmatched. Per the germline V gene, CDR1 is MNHEY and CDR2 is SVGEGT. This CDR3 spans 13 amino acids. Here the CDR3 reads CASSVAGHYEQYF. CDR3 in DNA: TGTGCCAGCAGTGTAGCGGGGCATTACGAGCAGTACTTC.

The chain is built from TRBV19 and TRBJ1-4, with D possibly TRBD1 on 5 matching bases. V was trimmed by 3 bases and J by 7 bases, leaving 12 bases between them. The CDR3 consists of 14 residues. Germline CDR1 and CDR2: LNHDA and SQIVND (reference sequence). This chain's CDR3 is CASSMTGGSEKLFF. CDR3 nucleotide sequence: TGTGCCAGTAGTATGACGGGGGGGTCTGAAAAACTGTTTTTT.

The J gene is TRBJ1-1, the V gene TRBV21-1. TRBV21-1 is labeled a pseudogene. This CDR3 contains 17 residues. CDR3 DNA: TGTGCCAGCAGCAAAGAGGAACCCTCCGAGGGCGGCACTGAAGCTTTCTTT. Translated, it gives CASSKEEPSEGGTEAFF.

The chain carries TRBV19 and TRBJ1-2; 9 bases line up with TRBD1. This CDR3 has 15 residues. CDR1 is LNHDA, CDR2 SQIVND, per germline (reference sequence). V was pared by 1 base and J by 12 bases, with 12 bases of the junction left unmatched. DNA of the CDR3: TGTGCCAGTAGTATAGCCGGATGGGACAGGGATGTCAACACCTTC. Amino acids: CASSIAGWDRDVNTF.

This clone was recorded a few times. The CDR3 protein is CASSQDARWNTEAFF. DNA for the CDR3: TGCGCCAGCAGCCAAGATGCCAGGTGGAACACTGAAGCTTTCTTT. The chain joins TRBV4-3 to TRBJ1-1; D remains ambiguous. V was cut by 0 bases and J by 1 base, with 9 bases left in between. Germline V CDR1 and CDR2: LGHNA, YSLEER. The CDR3 runs 15 residues.

V gene TRBV19 combines with J gene TRBJ1-2, with D possibly being TRBD1 (6 bases). With 5 bases removed from V and 5 bases from J, the gap between germline ends came to 9 bases. This CDR3 has 12 amino acids. CDR1 and CDR2 from the germline V gene are LNHDA and SQIVND (reference sequence). As DNA, the CDR3 is TGTGCCAGTAGTGTCACAGGGTATGGCTACACCTTC. Encoded protein: CASSVTGYGYTF.

This chain connects TRBV18 to TRBJ1-1, with D possibly being TRBD1 (6 bases). The ends were cut back, 5 bases at V and 0 bases at J, with 16 bases in the middle. Germline V gene sequence: CDR1 KGHSH, CDR2 LQKENI. The CDR3 is 16 amino acids. The CDR3 sequence is CASSEQGTNMNTEAFF. CDR3 DNA: TGTGCCAGCTCAGAACAGGGTACTAATATGAACACTGAAGCTTTCTTT.

The chain is built from TRBV28 and TRBJ2-5; D remains ambiguous. Germline V CDR1 and CDR2: MDHEN, SYDVKM. Trimming removed 6 bases from V and 4 bases from J, with 6 bases in between. The CDR3 is 11 amino acids. The CDR3 region has the DNA TGTGCCAGCAGATTCTCAGAGACCCAGTACTTC. This translates into CASRFSETQYF.

The chain employs TRBV7-3 and TRBJ1-1; 7 bases are a match to TRBD1. The CDR3 is made up of 15 amino acids. CDR1 SGHTA and CDR2 FQGTGA come from the germline V gene. V lost 5 bases, J lost 6 bases, and 12 bases stayed unmatched. The CDR3 is CASSPTRQGGAEAFF. The CDR3, as DNA: TGTGCCAGCAGCCCCACCCGACAGGGTGGGGCTGAAGCTTTCTTT.

This chain joins TRBV27 and TRBJ1-5, with D unclear. Germline V gene lookup returns CDR1 MNHEY and CDR2 SMNVEV (reference sequence). The CDR3 contains 14 residues. V lost 7 bases and J lost 0, with 10 bases in between. As DNA, the CDR3 is TGTGCCAGCATCCCTATATATAGCAATCAGCCCCAGCATTTT. Translation gives CASIPIYSNQPQHF.

V is TRBV19 and J is TRBJ1-1; perhaps TRBD1 as D (6 bases). From germline, CDR1 is LNHDA and CDR2 SQIVND (reference sequence). The V end lost 4 bases, the J end lost 4 bases, and 13 bases lay between the germline ends. This CDR3 has 14 amino acids. The CDR3 region has the DNA TGTGCCAGTAGTACCGACAGGATCGGCACTGAAGCTTTCTTT. Amino acid sequence: CASSTDRIGTEAFF.

J is TRBJ2-4 and V is TRBV4-2; the D gene is possibly TRBD1 (6 bases). The length of the CDR3 is 18 residues. V was cut by 0 bases and J by 0 bases, with 15 bases left in between. The germline V gene encodes CDR1 LGHNA and CDR2 YNFKEQ. CDR3 sequence reads: CASSQDRGSALAKNIQYF. CDR3 in DNA: TGTGCCAGCAGCCAAGATAGGGGGTCAGCGCTAGCCAAAAACATTCAGTACTTC.

This chain connects TRBV28 to TRBJ2-7; perhaps TRBD1 as D (5 bases). The CDR3 consists of 14 residues. The germline V and J ends were trimmed by 3 bases and 3 bases, with 12 bases remaining between them. Per the germline V gene, CDR1 is MDHEN and CDR2 is SYDVKM. The CDR3 spells CASSFQGQRYEQYF. The CDR3 bases are TGTGCCAGCAGTTTTCAGGGTCAGCGCTACGAGCAGTACTTC.